One and the same sample provided the 22 T cell receptor beta chains below, sequenced in a study of blood T cell repertoires in COVID-19. Clones were sequenced by immunoSEQ multiplex PCR, and TCRdb holds only the in-frame ones, with some missing. The table has under 70,000 clones, 65% to 85% seen once; the top ten hold about a fifth. The sample was peripheral blood. The receptor source for this set is an elderly woman with active or convalescent COVID-19.

The chain joins TRBV2 to TRBJ2-5; 7 bases agree with TRBD1. Germline V gene data show CDR1 as SNHLY and CDR2 as FYNNEI. Losses at the gene ends were 7 bases for V and 2 bases for J; bases not matched to a gene: 13. CDR3 size: 16 residues. The CDR3 DNA reads as TGTGCCAGCACCGAGGGGACAGTGCGTCGTCAAGAGACCCAGTACTTC. This translates into CASTEGTVRRQETQYF.

The genes are TRBV19 and TRBJ2-5; 8 bases map to TRBD2. With V trimmed by 5 bases and J by 5 bases, 7 bases remained unmatched. The CDR3 is made up of 14 amino acids. Germline V gene lookup returns CDR1 LNHDA and CDR2 SQIVND (reference sequence). CDR3 amino acids: CASSPRGGGETQYF. CDR3 DNA sequence: TGTGCCAGTAGTCCCCGGGGGGGAGGCGAGACCCAGTACTTC.

V is TRBV7-2 and J is TRBJ1-1; no definite D call. Germline CDR1 SGHTA, CDR2 FQGNSA. The CDR3 is made up of 13 amino acids. V lost 3 bases and J 1 base, leaving 6 bases between the germline ends. The CDR3 protein is CASSFRRNTEAFF. CDR3 coding DNA: TGTGCCAGCAGCTTCAGAAGGAACACTGAAGCTTTCTTT.

The chain recombines TRBV4-1 with TRBJ1-2; D possibly corresponds to TRBD1 (5 bases). The CDR3 has 18 amino acids. V gave up 0 bases and J gave up 7 bases, with 24 bases separating them. Germline loops: CDR1 MGHRA, CDR2 YSYEKL. The CDR3 DNA is TGCGCCAGCAGCCAAGATCTGAGGAGGGGAAGTTTAACGGGTGGCTACACCTTC. Residues: CASSQDLRRGSLTGGYTF.

The chain joins TRBV19 to TRBJ1-2, with 7 bases identical to TRBD1. J gave up 3 bases and V 1 base, and 5 bases lay outside the gene matches. This CDR3 is 15 amino acids long. Germline lookup yields CDR1 LNHDA and CDR2 SQIVND (reference sequence). CDR3 protein: CASSIGQGTDYGYTF. The DNA of the CDR3 is TGTGCCAGTAGTATAGGACAGGGCACTGACTATGGCTACACCTTC.

The V and J genes are TRBV2 and TRBJ1-5; tentatively, D is TRBD1 (6 bases). Per the germline V gene, CDR1 is SNHLY and CDR2 is FYNNEI. The CDR3 has 13 amino acids. With 4 bases removed from V and 3 bases from J, the gap between germline ends came to 7 bases. DNA for the CDR3: TGTGCCAGCAGTGGGGACAACAATCAGCCCCAGCATTTT. This translates into CASSGDNNQPQHF.

The gene calls are TRBV7-9 and TRBJ2-5; no clear D gene. Germline V CDR1 and CDR2: SEHNR, FQNEAQ (reference sequence). The V end was cut by 1 base, the J end by 2 bases, with 14 bases between. The CDR3 consists of 16 residues. CDR3 in amino acids: CASSLGSPAMQETQYF. The CDR3 nucleotides read TGTGCCAGCAGCTTAGGGTCCCCAGCGATGCAAGAGACCCAGTACTTC.

This chain connects TRBV6-4 to TRBJ1-1; 8 bases match TRBD1. Germline lookup yields CDR1 MRHNA and CDR2 SNTAGT. V was pared by 8 bases and J by 0 bases, with 14 bases of the junction left unmatched. The CDR3 covers 17 residues. CDR3 sequence (DNA): TGTGCCAGCCCCAGCAACCGGACAGGGACCATGAACACTGAAGCTTTCTTT. Translated, it gives CASPSNRTGTMNTEAFF.

The J gene is TRBJ2-2, the V gene TRBV18; D might be TRBD1 (5 bases). The CDR3 is 15 residues long. V was clipped by 2 bases and J by 0 bases, with 7 bases between them. Germline CDR1 and CDR2: KGHSH and LQKENI. CDR3 DNA: TGTGCCAGCTCACCAGCAGGGACGAACACCGGGGAGCTGTTTTTT. Amino acids: CASSPAGTNTGELFF. Filled out from reference TRBV18 and TRBJ2-2, the complete variable domain reads NAGVMQNPRHLVRRRGQEARLRCSPMKGHSHVYWYRQLPEEGLKFMVYLQKENIIDESGMPKERFSAEFPKEGPSILRIQQVVRGDSAAYFCASSPAGTNTGELFFGEGSRLTVL.

The chain links TRBV5-1 to TRBJ2-1, with 7 bases fitting TRBD1. Losses at the gene ends were 2 bases for V and 4 bases for J; bases not matched to a gene: 12. The CDR3 loop spans 17 amino acids. Germline assignment: CDR1 SGHRS and CDR2 YFSETQ. The CDR3 reads CASSFKRDSDLYNEQFF. The DNA of the CDR3 is TGCGCCAGCAGCTTTAAACGGGACAGCGATCTTTACAATGAGCAGTTCTTC.

The rearrangement joins TRBV6-6 to TRBJ2-5; TRBD2 is a possible D gene (5 bases). V shed 2 bases and J shed 5 bases, with 12 bases lying between them. The V gene's germline CDR1 is MNHNY and CDR2 SVGAGI (reference sequence). CDR3 size: 14 residues. The CDR3 region has the DNA TGTGCCAGCAGTTACGCTGACTACGCCGAGACCCAGTACTTC. Amino acid sequence: CASSYADYAETQYF.

Notes on this clone: At the DNA level, this CDR3 is encoded by other sequences in the same sample as well. This sequence joins TRBV9 and TRBJ1-5; TRBD1 is a possible D gene (6 bases). The V end lost 0 bases, the J end lost 4 bases, and 8 bases lay between the germline ends. This CDR3 has 14 residues. The V gene's germline CDR1 is SGDLS and CDR2 YYNGEE. The DNA of the CDR3 is TGTGCCAGCAGCGTAGGACAGGAGAATCAGCCCCAGCATTTT. Protein sequence: CASSVGQENQPQHF.

This sequence joins TRBV19 and TRBJ2-2; TRBD1 matches at 7 bases. With 3 bases clipped from V and 2 bases from J, the junction kept 15 bases outside the gene matches. The germline CDR1 and CDR2 sequences are LNHDA and SQIVND (reference sequence). This CDR3 has 19 amino acids. CDR3 bases: TGTGCCAGTAGTATGGACCCCCTCATAGGGACAGCCAACACCGGGGAGCTGTTTTTT. Translated: CASSMDPLIGTANTGELFF.

This rearrangement joins TRBV7-2 to TRBJ2-7, with a possible D match to TRBD2 (5 bases). CDR1 is SGHTA, CDR2 FQGNSA, per germline. The ends were cut back, 3 bases at V and 6 bases at J, with 15 bases in the middle. CDR3 length: 14 amino acids. The CDR3 DNA reads TGTGCCAGCAGCTTGGACTCCCGCTCGGTCGAGCAGTACTTC. Residues: CASSLDSRSVEQYF.

The chain recombines TRBV6-5 with TRBJ2-7; D not certain. The CDR3 has 13 residues. V was cut by 1 base and J by 3 bases, with 7 bases left in between. CDR1 is MNHEY and CDR2 is SVGAGI in the germline V gene. The DNA for the CDR3 is TGTGCCAGCAGTTACTTGAACAACTACGAGCAGTACTTC. Its protein product is CASSYLNNYEQYF.

The chain uses TRBV18 and TRBJ2-5, with 9 positions matching TRBD2. V was clipped by 4 bases and J by 2 bases; unmatched bases: 5. The V gene's germline CDR1 is KGHSH and CDR2 LQKENI. The CDR3 contains 15 residues. CDR3 nucleotide sequence: TGTGCCAGCTCACGTGCTAGCGGGGAACAAGAGACCCAGTACTTC. It translates to CASSRASGEQETQYF.

To note about this clone: Within the sample, other DNA sequences also encode this same CDR3. The chain is built from TRBV19 and TRBJ1-2, with D hard to call. Trimming pared 5 bases from V and 4 bases from J, leaving 8 bases between. The CDR3 consists of 12 residues. Germline lookup yields CDR1 LNHDA and CDR2 SQIVND (reference sequence). This chain's CDR3 is CASSPVSYGYTF. CDR3 nucleotides: TGTGCCAGTAGTCCGGTGAGCTATGGCTACACCTTC. The complete variable domain, with remaining parts taken from reference TRBV19 and TRBJ1-2, reads DGGITQSPKYLFRKEGQNVTLSCEQNLNHDAMYWYRQDPGQGLRLIYYSQIVNDFQKGDIAEGYSVSREKKESFPLTVTSAQKNPTAFYLCASSPVSYGYTFGSGTRLTVV.

The rearrangement uses TRBV4-2 and TRBJ2-5, with a possible D match to TRBD1 (6 bases). Germline CDR1 is LGHNA and CDR2 is YNFKEQ. This CDR3 spans 18 amino acids. V was shortened by 1 base and J by 5 bases, with 23 bases between the two germline ends. DNA of the CDR3: TGTGCCAGCAGCCAAGGGTTCGAAACAGGGTTTGGCGGGGAGACCCAGTACTTC. Amino acids: CASSQGFETGFGGETQYF.

The rearrangement joins TRBV28 to TRBJ2-3; 8 nucleotides align to TRBD1. V was clipped by 8 bases and J by 4 bases; unmatched bases: 11. The CDR3 spans 15 residues. Germline V gene sequence: CDR1 MDHEN, CDR2 SYDVKM. The CDR3: CASSPPGGISDTQYF. In DNA form, the CDR3 reads TGTGCCAGCTCCCCCCCAGGGGGCATTTCAGATACGCAGTATTTT.

This chain connects TRBV19 to TRBJ2-7, with D perhaps TRBD2 (6 bases). The germline V gene encodes CDR1 LNHDA and CDR2 SQIVND (reference sequence). The CDR3 sequence is 14 residues long. V lost 5 bases and J lost 4, with 15 bases in between. CDR3 in amino acids: CASSLGRAGYEQYF. Here the CDR3 DNA reads TGTGCCAGTAGTCTGGGACGGGCGGGGTACGAGCAGTACTTC.

The chain couples TRBV9 to TRBJ2-1; perhaps TRBD1 as D (6 bases). Germline assignment: CDR1 SGDLS and CDR2 YYNGEE. Trimming left V 2 bases short and J 4 bases short, with 25 bases between. This CDR3 is 19 amino acids long. Here the CDR3 reads CASSVELPSGDIMYNEQFF. CDR3 in DNA: TGTGCCAGCAGCGTCGAACTCCCCTCAGGGGACATAATGTACAATGAGCAGTTCTTC.

This chain links TRBV5-1 with TRBJ2-5; TRBD1 might be the D (5 bases). V was trimmed by 4 bases and J by 2 bases, leaving 9 bases between them. Germline V gives CDR1 SGHRS, CDR2 YFSETQ. This CDR3 comprises 13 residues. The CDR3 DNA reads as TGCGCCAGCAGCGGGGCGGAACAAGAGACCCAGTACTTC. It specifies CASSGAEQETQYF.